The source of this TCR beta chain is a study of shared clonotypes between healthy human individuals (dated by TCRdb to 2020 to 2021). Background for the entire study: The cohort comprised a couple of women and a few men aged 18 to 49 years. For each donor, CD4 naive and CD4 memory were each run on three plates, CD8 naive on two plates, and CD8 memory on one plate. Blood TCR repertoires of 5 or 6 healthy adults were deeply sequenced to estimate repertoire size and the extent of clonotype sharing between individuals. Different laboratories and diverse techniques were used to prepare libraries and sequence TCR repertoires, to increase sequencing depth and limit assay-specific biases. Leukapheresis yielded between about 0.8 and 9.5 billion PBMCs per donor. Points the paper makes about the study in general: Rarefaction of sorted-subset datasets indicated incomplete sequencing despite the large sequencing depth. Naive subsets generally had larger estimated clonotype richness than memory subsets. Across a handful of donors, 4.5% to 6.5% of naive CD4, roughly 3.4% of naive CD8, 2.3% of memory CD4, and 0.4% of memory CD8 clonotypes were shared. Pairwise subsampling led to the expectation that sequencing depth would affect the degree of clonotype sharing among donors. Clonotypes shared by all four sorted-subset donors showed higher generation probabilities than non-shared clonotypes. Sampling was limited to blood, and TCR repertoires in tissue likely differ from TCR repertoires in blood. The small number of donors limited the genetic and exposure-history diversity represented.

TCR CDR3 regions were amplified from genomic DNA by multiplex PCR using the deep immunoSEQ assay. Extracted genomic DNA from each cell subset was distributed evenly across all wells of several immunoSEQ 96-well plates, and each plate was treated as a replicate. For sorted subsets, approximately 190 ng genomic DNA, equal to 25,000 to 35,000 T cell genomes, was loaded into each replicate PCR. Purified libraries were measured with a Qubit 3.0 fluorometer, size-checked on a Bioanalyzer 2100, and measured again with the KAPA Library Quantification kit. Each immunoSEQ 96-well plate was sequenced on its own single-read 150-cycle Illumina NextSeq 550 flow cell. Concerning the study's data processing: Because only junctional sequences without quality scores were contained in the immunoSEQ output, filtering matching that applied to full-length reads could not be performed. Sequences were annotated with PyIR, a Python wrapper for IgBLAST v1.9, using IMGT germline references to assign V/J genes and CDR3. Any read was removed if the V/J assignment was weak (E-value above 1e-6), the CDR3 was missing, or the read contained stop codons, out-of-frame junctions, or ambiguous translated residues. V3J clonotypes were defined by identical inferred V gene, J gene, and CDR3 amino acid sequence. The percentage overlap between two repertoires was calculated by dividing the number of shared unique clonotypes by the size of the smaller repertoire. Richness of each repertoire was evaluated using RTK rarefaction, the Chao1 estimator, and Recon v2.1 estimates of unobserved clonotypes. For all TCRbeta clonotypes obtained by the gDNA method from a few donors, generation probabilities were computed with OLGA. The table comes from immuneACCESS by way of TCRdb, which keeps in-frame sequences with V and J called. Part of the clones is missing from these tables; in studies checked, under half for an unresolved V gene and the rest for unknown reasons. Clone size and V and J calls were adopted from that table, with D and trimming inferred from the DNA. Within this sample are roughly 2 million clones, with 90% to 97% of them counted one time only. Of the sample, around 0.13% falls within the top ten clones.

V and J lose 5 bases and 7 bases, and a span of 15 bases separates them. CDR1 SGHRS and CDR2 YFSETQ were looked up in the germline V gene. The CDR3, from cysteine to phenylalanine, totals 14 residues. The kept DNA is CDR3 alone, 42 bases in frame from the first base. Of note for this clone: This clone's antigen is unknown. No quality values exist for individual bases; no much larger clone is one base distant.

Donors were healthy HIV-negative adults with no recently reported acute infections or vaccinations. Every donor was a Caucasian adult residing in Nashville, Tennessee, USA. Magnetic negative selection was used to enrich CD4+ T cells, after which naive cells were positively selected on CD45RA and the negative fraction became the memory subset. After blood collection by leukapheresis, PBMCs were isolated using Ficoll-Histopaque density gradient centrifugation and then cryopreserved in the vapor phase of liquid nitrogen. Analytical flow cytometry was used to check the purity and quantity of each magnetically sorted T cell population. From each sorted fraction, genomic DNA was isolated and quantified by UV absorbance on a Nanodrop 2000c.

Sequencing was done on a sample of naive CD4+ T cells sorted from blood. What this sample's cell subset or site label stands for: CD45RA+ positively selected. The TCR sequence derives from a man in his late teens or twenties in good health. The rearrangement joined TRBV5-1 to TRBJ1-4, with the identity of the D gene unclear. The DNA reads as follows: TGCGCCAGCAGTTCAAATTCAGCTAGTGAAAAACTGTTTTTT. This is translated as CASSSNSASEKLFF. The full variable domain, with segments outside the CDR3 supplied by the reference TRBV5-1 and TRBJ1-4 proteins, appears as KAGVTQTPRYLIKTRGQQVTLSCSPISGHRSVSWYQQTPGQGLQFLFEYFSETQRNKGNFPGRFSGRQFSNSRSEMNVSTLELGDSALYLCASSSNSASEKLFFGSGTQLSVL.